The source of this TCR beta chain is a study of blood T cell repertoires in COVID-19. Cohort assignment relied on participant-reported clinical history. Donors in Cohort 3 counted as recovered after two negative PCRs, clearance, or symptom resolution. The V gene lost 2 bases and the J gene lost 9 bases, with 7 bases spanning the gap. Germline assignment: CDR1 MGHRA and CDR2 YSYEKL. There are 12 residues in the CDR3. Some clones are missing from TCRdb's copy, which holds only in-frame ones; the method was immunoSEQ multiplex PCR. The repertoire holds about 370,000 clones, with 85% to 90% as singletons.

The chain carries TRBV4-1 and TRBJ2-2, with D perhaps TRBD1 (5 bases). Source material: PBMCs or T cells enriched from blood (not recorded which). The clonotype originates from a man aged 18 to 30 who had recovered from COVID-19. As DNA, the CDR3 is TGCGCCAGCAGCCAACAGGGTTGGGAGCTGTTTTTT. As protein: CASSQQGWELFF.